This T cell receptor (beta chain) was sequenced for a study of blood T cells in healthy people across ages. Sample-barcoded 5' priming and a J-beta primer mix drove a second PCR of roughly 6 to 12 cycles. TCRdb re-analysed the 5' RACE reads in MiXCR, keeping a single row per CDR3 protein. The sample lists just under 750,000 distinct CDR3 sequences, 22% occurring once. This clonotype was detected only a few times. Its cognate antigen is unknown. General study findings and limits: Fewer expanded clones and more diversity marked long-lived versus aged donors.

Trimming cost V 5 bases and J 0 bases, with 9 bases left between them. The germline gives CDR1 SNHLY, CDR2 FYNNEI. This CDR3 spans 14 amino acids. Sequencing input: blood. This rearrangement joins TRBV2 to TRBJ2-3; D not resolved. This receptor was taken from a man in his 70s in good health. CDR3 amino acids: CASSYPTSTDTQYF. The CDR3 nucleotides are TGTGCCAGCAGTTACCCGACTAGCACAGATACGCAGTATTTT.